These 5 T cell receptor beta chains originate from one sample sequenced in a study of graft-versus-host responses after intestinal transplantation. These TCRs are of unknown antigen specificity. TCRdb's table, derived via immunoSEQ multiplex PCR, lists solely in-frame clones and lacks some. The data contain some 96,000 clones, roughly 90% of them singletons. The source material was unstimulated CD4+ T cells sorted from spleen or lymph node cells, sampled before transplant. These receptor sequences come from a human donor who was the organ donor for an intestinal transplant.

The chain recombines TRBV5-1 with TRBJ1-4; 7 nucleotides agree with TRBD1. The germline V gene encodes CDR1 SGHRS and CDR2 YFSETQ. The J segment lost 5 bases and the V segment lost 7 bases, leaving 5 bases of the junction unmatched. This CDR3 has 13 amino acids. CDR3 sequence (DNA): TGCGCCAGCCGAGGGACAGCAAATGAAAAACTGTTTTTT. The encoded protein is CASRGTANEKLFF.

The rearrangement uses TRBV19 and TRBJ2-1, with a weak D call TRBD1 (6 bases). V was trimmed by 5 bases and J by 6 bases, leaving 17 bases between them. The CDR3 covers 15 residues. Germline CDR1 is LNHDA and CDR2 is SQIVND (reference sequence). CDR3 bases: TGTGCCAGTAGTGCGACAGGTGGGGCCTCCAATGAGCAGTTCTTC. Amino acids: CASSATGGASNEQFF.

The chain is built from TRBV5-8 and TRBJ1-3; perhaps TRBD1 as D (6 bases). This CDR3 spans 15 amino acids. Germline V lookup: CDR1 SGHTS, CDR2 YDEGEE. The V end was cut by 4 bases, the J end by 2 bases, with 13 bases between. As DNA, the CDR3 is TGTGCCAGCAGCCGTTGGGAGGGGGCTGGAAACACCATATATTTT. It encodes CASSRWEGAGNTIYF.

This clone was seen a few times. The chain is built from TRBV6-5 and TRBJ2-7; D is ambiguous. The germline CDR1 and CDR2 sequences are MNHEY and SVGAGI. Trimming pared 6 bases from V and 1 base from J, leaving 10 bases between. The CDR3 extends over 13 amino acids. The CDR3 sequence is CASRRTESYEQYF. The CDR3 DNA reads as TGTGCCAGCAGGAGGACGGAGTCCTACGAGCAGTACTTC.

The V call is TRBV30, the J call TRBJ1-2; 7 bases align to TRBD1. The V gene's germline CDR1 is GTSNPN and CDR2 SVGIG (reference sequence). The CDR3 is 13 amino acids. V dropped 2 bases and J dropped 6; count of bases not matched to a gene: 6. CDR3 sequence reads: CAWSKDRAHGYTF. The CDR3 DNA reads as TGTGCCTGGAGTAAAGACAGGGCCCATGGCTACACCTTC.